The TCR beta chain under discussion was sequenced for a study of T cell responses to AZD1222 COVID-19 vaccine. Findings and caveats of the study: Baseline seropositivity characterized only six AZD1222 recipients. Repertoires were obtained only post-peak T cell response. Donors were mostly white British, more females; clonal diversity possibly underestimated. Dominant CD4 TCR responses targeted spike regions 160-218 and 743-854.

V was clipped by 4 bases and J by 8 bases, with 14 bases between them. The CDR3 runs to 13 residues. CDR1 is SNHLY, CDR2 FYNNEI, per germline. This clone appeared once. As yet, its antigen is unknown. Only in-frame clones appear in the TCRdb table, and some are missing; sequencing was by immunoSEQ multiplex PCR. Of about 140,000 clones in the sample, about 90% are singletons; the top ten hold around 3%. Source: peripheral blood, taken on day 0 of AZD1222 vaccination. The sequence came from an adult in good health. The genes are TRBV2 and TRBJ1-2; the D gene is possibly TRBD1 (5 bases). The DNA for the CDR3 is TGTGCCAGCAGTGCACCGGACACGATCGGCTACACCTTC. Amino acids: CASSAPDTIGYTF.